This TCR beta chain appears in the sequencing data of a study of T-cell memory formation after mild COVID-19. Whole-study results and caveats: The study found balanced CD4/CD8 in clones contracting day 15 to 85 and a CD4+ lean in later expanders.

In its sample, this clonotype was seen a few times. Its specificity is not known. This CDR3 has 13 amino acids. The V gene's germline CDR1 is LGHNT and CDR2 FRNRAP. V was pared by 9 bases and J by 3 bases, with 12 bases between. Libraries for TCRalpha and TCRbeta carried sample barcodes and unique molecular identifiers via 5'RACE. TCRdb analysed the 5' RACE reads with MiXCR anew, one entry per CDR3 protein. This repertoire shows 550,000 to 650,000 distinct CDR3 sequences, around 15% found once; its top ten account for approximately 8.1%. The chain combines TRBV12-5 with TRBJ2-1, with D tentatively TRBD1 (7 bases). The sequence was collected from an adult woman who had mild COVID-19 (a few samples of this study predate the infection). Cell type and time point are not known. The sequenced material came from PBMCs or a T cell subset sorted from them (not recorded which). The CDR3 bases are TGTGCTAGCGGGCGGGACAGCTACAATGAGCAGTTCTTC. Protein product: CASGRDSYNEQFF.